The sequence of this T cell receptor (beta chain) was determined in a study of T-cell memory formation after mild COVID-19. TCRdb re-called the 5' RACE reads with MiXCR, one entry per CDR3 protein. The sample shows roughly 340,000 distinct CDR3 sequences, 15% to 20% of them seen only once. This clonotype has ten or more counts. The CDR3 sequence is 15 residues long. V lost 1 base and J lost 2, with 10 bases in between. From germline, CDR1 is LGHNA and CDR2 YSLEER. The material sequenced was PBMCs or a T cell subset sorted from them (not recorded which). The chain links TRBV4-3 to TRBJ2-3; D is unclear. This clonotype was obtained from a man younger than 35 who had mild COVID-19 (a few samples of this study predate the infection). Cell type and time point are not known. The CDR3 nucleotides read TGCGCCAGCAGCCAAGGGCCGATACCCACAGATACGCAGTATTTT. It codes for CASSQGPIPTDTQYF.